Listed below are T cell receptor beta chains from one sample, sequenced in a study of technical replicates of blood from a few donors. Data came from immunoSEQ multiplex PCR; TCRdb stores just in-frame clones and leaves some out. The table has more than 75,000 clones, approximately 94% seen once. Sequencing input: T cells isolated from PBMCs. Every receptor here comes from a human donor in good health. Both conserved end residues are part of each CDR3. Each record gives: J gene, D gene, V gene, clone size, CDR3 DNA, CDR3 protein. The D gene is left open where the match is weak. The size entry is marked missing in some rows and otherwise reads once, few, many or a size class.

>TRBJ1-2|TRBD1|TRBV6-6|NA
TGTGCCAGCAGTTACTCTCATGGGACAGGCCTCTATGGCTACACCTTC
CASSYSHGTGLYGYTF
>TRBJ1-2|TRBD1|TRBV19|NA
TGTGCCAGTACCTCACAGGGGGCAGTCAACTATGGCTACACCTTC
CASTSQGAVNYGYTF
>TRBJ2-7|TRBD2|TRBV5-4|NA
TGTGCCAGCAGCCCTAGCTCCGGGACTAGCCATTCCTACGAGCAGTACTTC
CASSPSSGTSHSYEQYF
>TRBJ1-1|NA|TRBV15|NA
TGTGCCACCAGCAGAGCGGAATTTGACCGGGAAACTGAAGCTTTCTTT
CATSRAEFDRETEAFF
>TRBJ1-5|TRBD1|TRBV18|NA
TGTGCCAGCTCACCGAGACCGGGACAGGAAACTCAGCCCCAGCATTTT
CASSPRPGQETQPQHF
>TRBJ2-3|TRBD2|TRBV30|NA
TGTGCCTGGACTTCGACTAGCCGCACAGATACGCAGTATTTT
CAWTSTSRTDTQYF
>TRBJ1-5|NA|TRBV19|NA
TGTGCCAGTAGTAGACAAACAGGGATTCGGGATCAGCCCCAGCATTTT
CASSRQTGIRDQPQHF
>TRBJ2-7|TRBD1|TRBV5-1|NA
TGCGCCAGCACCGGGACAGGGGTCTCCGAGCAGTACTTC
CASTGTGVSEQYF
>TRBJ2-2|NA|TRBV6-5|NA
TGTGCCAGCAGCAGACTGTACACCGGGGAGCTGTTTTTT
CASSRLYTGELFF
>TRBJ2-2|NA|TRBV29-1|NA
TGCAGCGTCCCAGAGACGACAGTTTCGACCGGGGAGCTGTTTTTT
CSVPETTVSTGELFF
>TRBJ2-3|NA|TRBV6-5|NA
TGTGCCAGCAGTTCCCGGCTCAGCGGCACAGATACGCAGTATTTT
CASSSRLSGTDTQYF
>TRBJ2-7|NA|TRBV5-1|NA
TGCGCCAGCAGCTTGGAACCGGGAATCTCCTACGAGCAGTACTTC
CASSLEPGISYEQYF
>TRBJ2-7|TRBD2|TRBV11-2|NA
TGTGCCAGCAGCTTATCTCGGGAGGGGCGTTACGAGCAGTACTTC
CASSLSREGRYEQYF
>TRBJ1-2|NA|TRBV19|once
TGTGCCAGTAGTGCAGGGTCTCGTGGCTACACCTTC
CASSAGSRGYTF
>TRBJ2-7|TRBD2|TRBV28|once
TGTGCCAGCAGCCTACCGGGACTAGCGGGACCTAAAGTCTCCTACGAGCAGTACTTC
CASSLPGLAGPKVSYEQYF
>TRBJ2-3|TRBD1|TRBV14|once
TGTGCCAGCAGCCAAGATGGGACAGCCACAGATACGCAGTATTTT
CASSQDGTATDTQYF
>TRBJ1-1|NA|TRBV5-6|NA
TGTGCCAGCAGCTTTCTTGGGCGTCACACTGAAGCTTTCTTT
CASSFLGRHTEAFF
>TRBJ2-3|TRBD1|TRBV4-3|NA
TGCGCCAGCAGCCAGCGAGCTAGCAGGGGGACAGATACGCAGTATTTT
CASSQRASRGTDTQYF
>TRBJ2-3|NA|TRBV19|NA
TGTGCCAGTAGTACGTCAACAGACACAGATACGCAGTATTTT
CASSTSTDTDTQYF
>TRBJ2-5|TRBD1|TRBV9|NA
TGTGCCAGCAGCGTAGGACAGGGGGCCTGGGAGACCCAGTACTTC
CASSVGQGAWETQYF
>TRBJ2-7|TRBD1|TRBV27|NA
TGTGCCAGCAGTCCAGAGGGGCAGGGGGTTTACGAGCAGTACTTC
CASSPEGQGVYEQYF
>TRBJ2-1|TRBD1|TRBV4-1|NA
TGCGCCAGCAGCGCCGCCGGGACAGGAGCCAATGAGCAGTTCTTC
CASSAAGTGANEQFF
>TRBJ2-7|TRBD1|TRBV4-2|NA
TGTGCCAGCAGCCAGTTAGGACAGGGCTACGAGCAGTACTTC
CASSQLGQGYEQYF
>TRBJ2-1|NA|TRBV15|NA
TGTGCCACCAGCAGAGATGAGGATGAGCAGTTCTTC
CATSRDEDEQFF
>TRBJ1-3|TRBD1|TRBV6-5|NA
TGTGCCAGCATTTCCACAGGGGAGGCAGGAAACACCATATATTTT
CASISTGEAGNTIYF
>TRBJ1-1|NA|TRBV28|few
TGTGCCAGCAGACTGACAGGAAGCGAGAACACTGAAGCTTTCTTT
CASRLTGSENTEAFF
>TRBJ1-2|NA|TRBV5-4|NA
TGTGCCAGCACCCCCGGGGGTATCTATGGCTACACCTTC
CASTPGGIYGYTF
>TRBJ1-1|NA|TRBV5-5|NA
TGTGCCAGCAGCCCGGTCACGGGGGACACTGAAGCTTTCTTT
CASSPVTGDTEAFF
>TRBJ2-7|NA|TRBV30|NA
TGTGCTTCAAAAGCCGGGAGCTCCTACGAGCAGTACTTC
CASKAGSSYEQYF
>TRBJ2-1|TRBD2|TRBV25-1|NA
TGTGCCAGCAGTAAACTAGCGGATCACAATGAGCAGTTCTTC
CASSKLADHNEQFF
>TRBJ1-1|NA|TRBV19|NA
TGTGCCAGTAGTGTGGGGGGGCCCTTCGAAGCTTTCTTT
CASSVGGPFEAFF
>TRBJ2-7|TRBD1|TRBV6-5|NA
TGTGCCAGCAGTTCAGGGGGTAGCGTCTACGAGCAGTACTTC
CASSSGGSVYEQYF
>TRBJ2-1|NA|TRBV4-3|NA
TGCGCCAGCAGCCAAGATTTTGGGGGGTCCTACAATGAGCAGTTCTTC
CASSQDFGGSYNEQFF
>TRBJ1-2|NA|TRBV30|NA
TGTGCCTGGAGGAGGGATGGCTACACCTTC
CAWRRDGYTF
>TRBJ1-2|NA|TRBV6-5|NA
TGTGCCAGCAGTTCTCAGCCTTCCCCAGGAAGCTATGGCTACACCTTC
CASSSQPSPGSYGYTF
>TRBJ1-1|NA|TRBV19|NA
TGTGCCAGTAGTATTGGGGGGGCCATGAACACTGAAGCTTTCTTT
CASSIGGAMNTEAFF
>TRBJ1-4|TRBD1|TRBV5-4|NA
TGTGCCAGCAGTATTTACAGGGGGCGCAATGAAAAACTGTTTTTT
CASSIYRGRNEKLFF
>TRBJ2-3|NA|TRBV9|once
TGTGCCAGCAGTCGCCGGGATCTTGTCGATACGCAGTATTTT
CASSRRDLVDTQYF
>TRBJ2-1|TRBD1|TRBV12-5|NA
TGTGCTAGTGGTTTGGTACTCAGTGAACCCCGGGTAGGACAGGGGGAAAGTGAGCAGTTCTTC
CASGLVLSEPRVGQGESEQFF
>TRBJ1-1|NA|TRBV5-8|NA
TGTGCCAGCAGCTTGAGAGGGATGAACACTGAAGCTTTCTTT
CASSLRGMNTEAFF
>TRBJ2-1|NA|TRBV9|NA
TGTGCCAGCAGCGTAGATGCGGGGGCAAGCTCCTACAATGAGCAGTTCTTC
CASSVDAGASSYNEQFF
>TRBJ2-7|TRBD1|TRBV29-1|NA
TGCAGCGTTGGAACGACAGGGGCTTACTACGAGCAGTACTTC
CSVGTTGAYYEQYF
>TRBJ1-1|NA|TRBV12-5|NA
TGTGCTATTAAGGGGTACGGGTTGAACACTGAAGCTTTCTTT
CAIKGYGLNTEAFF
>TRBJ2-1|TRBD2|TRBV7-2|NA
TGTGCCAGCAGCTTGAGAGCGGGAGACTCCTACAATGAGCAGTTCTTC
CASSLRAGDSYNEQFF
>TRBJ2-4|TRBD2|TRBV10-1|NA
TGCGCCAGCAGTGAGAGTCGGGACTACTTGGGAGCCAAAAACATTCAGTACTTC
CASSESRDYLGAKNIQYF
>TRBJ2-2|TRBD1|TRBV19|NA
TGTGCCAGTAGTGTCGGACAGGACCGGGAGCTGTTTTTT
CASSVGQDRELFF
>TRBJ2-7|TRBD2|TRBV5-1|NA
TGCGCCAGCAGCTTAGGACTAGCGGGGGAAGCCTACGAGCAGTACTTC
CASSLGLAGEAYEQYF
>TRBJ1-1|NA|TRBV2|NA
TGTGCCAGCAGGTACAGGGAAAGTGGGTTCACTGAAGCTTTCTTT
CASRYRESGFTEAFF
>TRBJ2-1|TRBD2|TRBV6-5|NA
TGTGCCAGCAGTTACGCGGGAGGTGTCTCCTACAATGAGCAGTTCTTC
CASSYAGGVSYNEQFF
>TRBJ1-2|NA|TRBV7-8|NA
TGTGCCAGCAGCTGGTGGGGAGGGTCGGCTAACTATGGCTACACCTTC
CASSWWGGSANYGYTF
>TRBJ2-7|TRBD2|TRBV6-1|NA
TGTGCCAGCCATGCTACGCCGGGGGGGGTCTACGAGCAGTACTTC
CASHATPGGVYEQYF
>TRBJ2-4|NA|TRBV30|NA
TGTGCCGGAGGGATTGCCAAAAACATTCAGTACTTC
CAGGIAKNIQYF
>TRBJ1-1|TRBD1|TRBV15|NA
TGTGCCACCAGCAGAGGGGGGACAGCTGAAGCTTTCTTT
CATSRGGTAEAFF
>TRBJ2-7|TRBD2|TRBV7-9|NA
TGTGCCAGCAGCTTGGCGGGGGGAGGTAAAGGATCCTACGAGCAGTACTTC
CASSLAGGGKGSYEQYF